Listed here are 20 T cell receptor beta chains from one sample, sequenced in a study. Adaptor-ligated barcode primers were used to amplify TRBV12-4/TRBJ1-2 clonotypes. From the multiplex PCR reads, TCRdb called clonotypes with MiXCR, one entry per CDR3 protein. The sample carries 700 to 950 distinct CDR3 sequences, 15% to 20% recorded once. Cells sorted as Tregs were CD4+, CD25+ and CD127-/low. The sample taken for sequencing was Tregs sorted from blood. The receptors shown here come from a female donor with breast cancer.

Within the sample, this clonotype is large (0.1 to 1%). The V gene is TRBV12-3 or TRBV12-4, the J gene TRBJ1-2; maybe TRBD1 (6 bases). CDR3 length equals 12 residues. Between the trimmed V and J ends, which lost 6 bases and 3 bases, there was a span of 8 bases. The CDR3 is CASSGQHYGYTF. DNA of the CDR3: TGTGCCAGCAGCGGACAGCACTATGGCTACACCTTC.

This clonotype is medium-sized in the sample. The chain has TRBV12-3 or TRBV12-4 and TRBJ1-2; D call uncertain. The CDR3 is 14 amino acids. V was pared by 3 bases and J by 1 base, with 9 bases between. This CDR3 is CASSFAGSNYGYTF. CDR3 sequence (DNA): TGTGCCAGCAGTTTTGCGGGCAGTAACTATGGCTACACCTTC.

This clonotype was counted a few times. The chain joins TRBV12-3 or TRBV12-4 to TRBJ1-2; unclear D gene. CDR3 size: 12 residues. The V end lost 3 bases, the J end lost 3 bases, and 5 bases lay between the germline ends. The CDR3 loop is CASSLADYGYTF. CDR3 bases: TGTGCCAGCAGTTTGGCCGACTATGGCTACACCTTC.

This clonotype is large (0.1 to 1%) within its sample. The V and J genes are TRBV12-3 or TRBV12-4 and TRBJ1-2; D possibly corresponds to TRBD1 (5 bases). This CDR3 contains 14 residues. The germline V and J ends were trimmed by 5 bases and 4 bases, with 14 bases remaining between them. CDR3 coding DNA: TGTGCCAGCAGTACCAGACAGTCCCGCTATGGCTACACCTTC. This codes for CASSTRQSRYGYTF.

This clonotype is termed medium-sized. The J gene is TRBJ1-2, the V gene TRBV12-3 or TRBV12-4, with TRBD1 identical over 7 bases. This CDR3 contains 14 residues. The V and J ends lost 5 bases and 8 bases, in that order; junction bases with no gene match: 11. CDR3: CASSTLTGSEGYTF. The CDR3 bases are TGTGCCAGCAGTACTTTGACAGGGTCGGAAGGCTACACCTTC.

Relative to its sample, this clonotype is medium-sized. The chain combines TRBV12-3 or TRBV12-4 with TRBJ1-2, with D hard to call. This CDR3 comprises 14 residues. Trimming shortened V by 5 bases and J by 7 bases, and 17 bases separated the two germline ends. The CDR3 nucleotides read TGTGCCAGCAGTCCCGACGTAACTTATACTGGCTACACCTTC. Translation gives CASSPDVTYTGYTF.

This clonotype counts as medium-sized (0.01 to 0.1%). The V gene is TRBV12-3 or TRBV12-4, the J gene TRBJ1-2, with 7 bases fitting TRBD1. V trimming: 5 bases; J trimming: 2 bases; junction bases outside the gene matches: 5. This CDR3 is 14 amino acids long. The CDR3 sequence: CASSPTGQNYGYTF. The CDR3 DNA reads TGTGCCAGCAGTCCGACGGGACAGAACTATGGCTACACCTTC.

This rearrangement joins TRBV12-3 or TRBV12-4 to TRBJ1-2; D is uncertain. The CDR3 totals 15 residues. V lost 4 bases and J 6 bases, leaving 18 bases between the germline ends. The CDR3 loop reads CASSSPPTRTNGYTF. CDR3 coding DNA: TGTGCCAGCAGTTCCCCACCTACAAGGACTAATGGCTACACCTTC.

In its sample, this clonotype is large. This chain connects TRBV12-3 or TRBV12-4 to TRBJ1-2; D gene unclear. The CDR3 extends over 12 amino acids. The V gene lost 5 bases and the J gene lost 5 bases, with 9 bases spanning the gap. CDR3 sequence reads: CASSDPGYGYTF. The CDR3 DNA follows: TGTGCCAGCAGTGACCCGGGTTATGGCTACACCTTC.

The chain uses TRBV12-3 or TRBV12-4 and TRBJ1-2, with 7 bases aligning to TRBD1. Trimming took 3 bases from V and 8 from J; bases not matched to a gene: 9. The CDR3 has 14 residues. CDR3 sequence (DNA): TGTGCCAGCAGTTTGGCGACAGGGTCGGAAGGCTACACCTTC. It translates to CASSLATGSEGYTF.

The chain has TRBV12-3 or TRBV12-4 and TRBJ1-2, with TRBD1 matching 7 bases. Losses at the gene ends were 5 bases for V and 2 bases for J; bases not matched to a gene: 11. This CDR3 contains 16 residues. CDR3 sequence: CASSNPGQQANYGYTF. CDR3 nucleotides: TGTGCCAGCAGTAATCCGGGACAGCAAGCGAACTATGGCTACACCTTC.

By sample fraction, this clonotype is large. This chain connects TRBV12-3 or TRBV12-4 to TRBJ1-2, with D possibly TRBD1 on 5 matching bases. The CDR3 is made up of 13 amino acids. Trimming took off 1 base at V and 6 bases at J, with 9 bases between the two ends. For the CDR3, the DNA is TGTGCCAGCAGTTTAGAGCAGGGAAATGGCTACACCTTC. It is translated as CASSLEQGNGYTF.

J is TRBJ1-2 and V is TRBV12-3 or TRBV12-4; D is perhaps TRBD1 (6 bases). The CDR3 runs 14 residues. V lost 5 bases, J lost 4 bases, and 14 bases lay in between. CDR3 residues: CASSSGQTTYGYTF. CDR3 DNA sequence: TGTGCCAGCAGTAGTGGACAGACAACCTATGGCTACACCTTC.

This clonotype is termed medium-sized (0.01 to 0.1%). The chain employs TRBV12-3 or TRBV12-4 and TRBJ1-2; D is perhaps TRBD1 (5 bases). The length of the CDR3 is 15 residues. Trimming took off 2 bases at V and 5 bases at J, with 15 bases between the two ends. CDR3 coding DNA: TGTGCCAGCAGTTTATCCTCGGGAGGGGTGTATGGCTACACCTTC. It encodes CASSLSSGGVYGYTF.

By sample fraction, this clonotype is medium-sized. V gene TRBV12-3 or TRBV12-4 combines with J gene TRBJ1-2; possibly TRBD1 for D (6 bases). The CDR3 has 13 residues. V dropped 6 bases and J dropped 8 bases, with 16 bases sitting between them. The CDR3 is CASSDTGLRGYTF. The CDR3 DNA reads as TGTGCCAGCAGCGACACAGGGTTGAGGGGCTACACCTTC.

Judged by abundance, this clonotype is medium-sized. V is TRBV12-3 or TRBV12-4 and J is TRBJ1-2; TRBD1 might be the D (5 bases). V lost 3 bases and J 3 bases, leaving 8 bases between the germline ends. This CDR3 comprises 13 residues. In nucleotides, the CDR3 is TGTGCCAGCAGTTTCGGGGCTCACTATGGCTACACCTTC. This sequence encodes CASSFGAHYGYTF.

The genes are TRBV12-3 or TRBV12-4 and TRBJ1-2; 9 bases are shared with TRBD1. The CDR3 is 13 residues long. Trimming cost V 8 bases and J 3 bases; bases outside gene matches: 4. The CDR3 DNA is TGTGCCAGCGGGGACAGGGCTTACTATGGCTACACCTTC. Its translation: CASGDRAYYGYTF.

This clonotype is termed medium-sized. The CDR3 reads CASTITLGTGGYTF. Written as DNA, the CDR3 is TGTGCCAGCACCATTACCCTCGGGACAGGTGGCTACACCTTC. The rearrangement links TRBV12-3 or TRBV12-4 to TRBJ1-2; 8 bases agree with TRBD1. The CDR3 totals 14 residues. Losses at the gene ends were 7 bases for V and 7 bases for J; bases not matched to a gene: 11.

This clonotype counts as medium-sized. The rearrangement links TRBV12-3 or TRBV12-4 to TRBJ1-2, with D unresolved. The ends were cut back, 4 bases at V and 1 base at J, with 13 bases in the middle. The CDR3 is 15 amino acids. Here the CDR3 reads CASSSRLPGNYGYTF. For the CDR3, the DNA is TGTGCCAGCAGTTCCCGTCTTCCGGGTAACTATGGCTACACCTTC.

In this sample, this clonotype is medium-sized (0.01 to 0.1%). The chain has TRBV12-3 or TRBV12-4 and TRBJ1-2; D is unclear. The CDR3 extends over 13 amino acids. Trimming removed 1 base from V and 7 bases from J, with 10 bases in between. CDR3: CASSLVESSGYTF. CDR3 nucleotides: TGTGCCAGCAGTTTAGTCGAGAGCTCTGGCTACACCTTC.